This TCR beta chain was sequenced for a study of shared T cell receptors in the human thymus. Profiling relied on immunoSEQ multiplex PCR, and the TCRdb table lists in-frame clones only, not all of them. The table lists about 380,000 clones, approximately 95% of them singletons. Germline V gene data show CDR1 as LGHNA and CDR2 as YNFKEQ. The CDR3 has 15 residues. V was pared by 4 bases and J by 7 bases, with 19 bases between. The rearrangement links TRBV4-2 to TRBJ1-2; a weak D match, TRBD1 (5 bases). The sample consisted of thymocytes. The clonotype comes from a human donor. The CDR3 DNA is TGTGCCAGCAGCCCTGGACAACCGGCTCTTCGTGGCTACACCTTC. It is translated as CASSPGQPALRGYTF.